This T cell receptor (beta chain) emerged from a study of cytomegalovirus exposure and HLA in healthy donors. Points on this clone: Its specificity is unknown.

Study-level points and caveats: Reportedly, cytomegalovirus status was diagnosed with high sensitivity and specificity. The tendency of first-cohort TCR clusters to co-occur in the 120 validation repertoires was identified by a subsequent analysis.

With 11 bases removed from V and 1 base from J, the gap between germline ends came to 14 bases. The CDR3 is made up of 13 amino acids. In germline, CDR1 is SNHLY, CDR2 FYNNEI. Assay used: immunoSEQ multiplex PCR; TCRdb lists only in-frame clones, some missing. The profile covers around 350,000 clones, with more than 80% appearing a single time and about 0.8% taken by the ten largest. The sample taken for sequencing was PBMCs. The chain recombines TRBV2 with TRBJ1-1; D call uncertain. The sequence was obtained from a young woman in good health and CMV-seronegative. CDR3 DNA sequence: TGTGCCCCCGCCGGGGATACGAACACTGAAGCTTTCTTT. The encoded protein is CAPAGDTNTEAFF.